The rows below give T cell receptor beta chains drawn from one sample of a study of shared clonotypes between healthy human individuals. TCRdb keeps only in-frame clones here, not all; method: immunoSEQ multiplex PCR. The sample has some 2.4 million clones; approximately 93% are singletons. Source material: naive CD4+ T cells from PBMCs. The receptor set was obtained from a young man in good health. Some clones in this sample may be carry-over from other donors' samples. The CDR3 runs from the conserved cysteine through the conserved F or W.

v_call	cdr3_aa
TRBV6-5	CASRYNRDAALEQYF
TRBV30	CAWSVFLGDVFF
TRBV11-2	CASSLSLQGLQYF
TRBV4-1	CASSHRGNWDYEQYF
TRBV18	CASSPNGRGSGANVLTF
TRBV15	CATSRDLGQINQPQHF
TRBV28	CAITTGTSEQFF
TRBV9	CASTKRESDTQYF
TRBV7-2	CASSLAHREELFF
TRBV7-3	CASSFMELAGVAYNEQFF
TRBV7-9	CASSLGRGPYEQYF
TRBV29-1	CSVNSMAGSEQYF
TRBV27	CASSPVAASYEQYF
TRBV7-3	CASSLLGLGLADTQYF
TRBV9	CASSTTSGTGSHFYGYTF
TRBV6-6	CASHGGTPPYEQYF
TRBV4-1	CASSQGLQGIYNEQFF
TRBV18	CASSPPSRPYEQYF
TRBV28	CASTSLFGQGHIEQYF
TRBV9	CASAQGTANTGELFF
TRBV7-2	CASTPQGRYGYTF
TRBV9	CASSVAGASGNTIYF
TRBV5-1	CASSLRGDSGNTIYF
TRBV29-1	CSVVGADEKLFF
TRBV5-1	CASSSGNSGANVLTF
TRBV28	CASSGLRETQYF
TRBV7-9	CASGGSGANVLTF
TRBV7-8	CASSSLAGVANIQYF
TRBV28	CASSLTKAGGRGTDTQYF
TRBV7-6	CASSSEPGTGEKLFF
TRBV7-7	CASSGELGDTQYF
TRBV7-6	CASSLQSVLGTEAFF
TRBV4-1	CASSPIGRNYGYTF
TRBV5-1	CASSATGTPAYEQYF
TRBV7-2	CASSQGLLIYEQYF
TRBV6-6	CASSWTTGGIQYF
TRBV9	CASSIRPGLAGVGLADTQYF
TRBV5-4	CASSMGGNYGYTF
TRBV6-6	CASRIAGGTGNTIYF
TRBV19	CASSIKGGFNQPQHF
TRBV7-9	CASSLDWTGARAFF
TRBV25-1	CASRPVESPLHF
TRBV5-1	CASSLFDGGANYGYTF
TRBV4-1	CASSPGTGAQPQHF
TRBV5-1	CASSLMGQGNTDTQYF
TRBV12-2	CASRLAQSESGRMEATQYF
TRBV10-3	CAISEGWDNEQFF
TRBV7-8	CASSLGGFGLETQYF
TRBV28	CASSPPPYRGPYQPQHF
TRBV7-3	CASSLTGKTAYNEQFF
TRBV2	CASSQGLEETQYF
TRBV5-1	CASSLSGRANTGELFF
TRBV15	CATSRRTGVNYGYTF
TRBV5-1	CASRPTGTNTGELFF
TRBV6-1	CASSDRDRAGGYTF
TRBV7-9	CASSLPRQSSYEQYF
TRBV5-4	CASSHGPVNEKLFF
TRBV14	CASSHLSGRGSSNEQYF
TRBV6-6	CASSYSRVGASNEQFF
TRBV5-1	CASSLLAGGPHNEQFF